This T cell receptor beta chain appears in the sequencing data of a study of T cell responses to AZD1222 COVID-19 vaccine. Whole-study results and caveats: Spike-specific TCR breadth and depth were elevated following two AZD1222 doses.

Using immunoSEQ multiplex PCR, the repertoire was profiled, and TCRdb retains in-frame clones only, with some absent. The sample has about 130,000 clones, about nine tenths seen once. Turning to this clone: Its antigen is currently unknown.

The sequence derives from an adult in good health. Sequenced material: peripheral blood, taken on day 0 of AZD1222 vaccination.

In DNA form, the CDR3 reads TGTGCCAGCAGCTTAGAATGGAGGGGTGCGCAGTATTTT. Amino acid sequence: CASSLEWRGAQYF. The chain links TRBV11-2 to TRBJ2-3, with a tentative D call TRBD2 (6 bases). Germline CDR1 is SGHAT and CDR2 is FQNNGV. CDR3 length: 13 residues. The V gene lost 0 bases and the J gene lost 10 bases, with 11 bases spanning the gap.